This TCR beta chain was obtained from a study of blood T cells in healthy people across ages. Looking at the study overall: Template-switching capture recovered about one barcoded beta molecule per two T cells. General study results and limits: More naive CD4+ cells and higher diversity marked long-lived donors relative to aged donors.

V lost 3 bases to trimming and J lost 1 base; unmatched junction nucleotides: 11. The CDR3 is made up of 18 amino acids. About this clonotype itself: No antigen is known for it.

Using a J-beta primer mix together with a sample-barcoded 5' primer, a second PCR was run for about 6 to 12 cycles. Each CDR3 protein gets one entry after TCRdb re-called the 5' RACE reads with MiXCR. The sample holds around 1.1 million distinct CDR3 sequences, more than 30% seen once. Donors each provided about 9.5 milliliters of peripheral blood. This sequence originates from a man younger than 30 in good health. The J gene is TRBJ2-3, the V gene TRBV12-3 or TRBV12-4, with TRBD2 identical over 9 bases. What was sequenced was blood. In DNA, the CDR3 is TGTGCCAGCAGTTTGGGGCTAGCGGGGCCCGGGGGCACAGATACGCAGTATTTT. Its protein is CASSLGLAGPGGTDTQYF.